These T cell receptor beta chains were read from a single sample in a study of early T cells in non-severe SARS-CoV-2 infection. TCRdb processed the 5' RACE reads anew with MiXCR; each CDR3 protein has one entry. This sample yields about 60,000 distinct CDR3 sequences, of which around 12% are seen a single time; roughly 5% belongs to the top ten. Specimen: whole blood. All receptors derive from an adult who was a healthcare worker with PCR-confirmed SARS-CoV-2 infection or an uninfected control (not recorded which). The CDR3 runs from the conserved cysteine through the conserved F or W. The order of the fields is D gene, J gene, clone size, V gene, CDR3 protein, CDR3 DNA. The D gene is left open where the match is weak. Rows give clone size only sometimes, using once, few, many, or a class for an expanded clone.

>.|TRBJ2-3|few|TRBV7-3
CASSFRSSGDTQYF
TGTGCCAGCAGCTTTAGGTCAAGTGGAGATACGCAGTATTTT
>.|TRBJ2-6|many|TRBV7-8
CASSFGWSSGANVLTF
TGTGCCAGCAGCTTCGGTTGGAGCTCTGGGGCCAACGTCCTGACTTTC
>.|TRBJ2-7|medium-sized|TRBV6-5
CASTRGYEQYF
TGTGCCAGCACTAGAGGGTACGAGCAGTACTTC
>TRBD1|TRBJ2-4|.|TRBV5-5
CASSLEWTGYIQYF
TGTGCCAGCAGCTTGGAATGGACAGGGTACATTCAGTACTTC
>.|TRBJ2-5|.|TRBV5-1
CASSLAGEGAETQYF
TGCGCCAGCAGCTTGGCAGGGGAGGGCGCGGAGACCCAGTACTTC
>.|TRBJ1-3|.|TRBV18
CASSPQPPGSSRNTIYF
TGTGCCAGCTCACCACAACCTCCAGGTTCGTCTAGGAACACCATATATTTT
>.|TRBJ2-3|.|TRBV7-2
CASSPTGTWGTDTQYF
TGTGCCAGCAGCCCAACAGGGACGTGGGGAACAGATACGCAGTATTTT
>TRBD2|TRBJ2-5|.|TRBV29-1
CSAPGLVQETQYF
TGCAGCGCCCCGGGACTAGTGCAAGAGACCCAGTACTTC
>TRBD1|TRBJ1-2|.|TRBV13
CASSFTGQAGYTF
TGTGCCAGCAGCTTCACGGGACAGGCAGGCTACACCTTC
>TRBD2|TRBJ2-5|few|TRBV10-2
CASSPGVAGGPETQYF
TGCGCCAGCAGCCCAGGGGTTGCGGGGGGGCCGGAGACCCAGTACTTC
>.|TRBJ2-6|few|TRBV5-1
CASSGTSGNSGANVLTF
TGCGCCAGCAGCGGAACTTCAGGGAACTCTGGGGCCAACGTCCTGACTTTC
>TRBD2|TRBJ2-1|few|TRBV11-2
CASSPLAGGVGEQFF
TGTGCCAGCAGCCCCCTAGCGGGAGGAGTGGGTGAGCAGTTCTTC
>TRBD1|TRBJ1-2|many|TRBV13
CASSTWTGGGYGYTF
TGTGCCAGCAGCACCTGGACAGGGGGCGGCTATGGCTACACCTTC